The next 11 T cell receptor beta chains were all read from a single sample in a study of blood T cell repertoires in COVID-19. Sequencing was performed with immunoSEQ multiplex PCR; in TCRdb, only in-frame clones are kept and a portion is missing. The table lists about 220,000 clones, 75% to 85% of them singletons. What was sequenced was peripheral blood. The origin of the receptors is a human donor in a cohort sampled during active COVID-19.

With respect to this clone: Compared with germline, one end of the junction differs, possibly owing to a read error. This chain uses TRBV7-7 with TRBJ1-1; 7 bases agree with TRBD1. Germline loops: CDR1 SSHAT, CDR2 FNYEAQ (reference sequence). This CDR3 region has 13 residues. The CDR3 is CASSIDRDTEAFF. The CDR3 DNA reads TGTGCTAGCAGCATAGACAGGGACACTGAAGCTTTCTTT. Drawing the rest from reference TRBV7-7 and TRBJ1-1, the complete variable domain is GAGVSQSPRYKVTKRGQDVTLRCDPISSHATLYWYQQALGQGPEFLTYFNYEAQPDKSGLPSDRFSAERPEGSISTLTIQRTEQRDSAMYRCASSIDRDTEAFFGQGTRLTVV.

J is TRBJ1-5 and V is TRBV7-2, with D possibly being TRBD1 (6 bases). Germline V lookup: CDR1 SGHTA, CDR2 FQGNSA. The CDR3 has 15 residues. Between the trimmed V and J ends, which lost 5 bases and 5 bases, there was a span of 16 bases. The CDR3 DNA reads as TGTGCCAGCAGCCCCCAAACAGGGTTGGATCAGCCCCAGCATTTT. It encodes CASSPQTGLDQPQHF.

The chain joins TRBV5-1 to TRBJ1-6, with a weak D call TRBD1 (6 bases). This CDR3 is built from 17 residues. V was clipped by 0 bases and J by 1 base, with 11 bases between them. The germline gives CDR1 SGHRS, CDR2 YFSETQ. The DNA for the CDR3 is TGCGCCAGCAGCTTGGCGGCAGGGGAATCCTATAATTCACCCCTCCACTTT. Translated: CASSLAAGESYNSPLHF.

This clone was detected ten times or more. V gene TRBV11-2 combines with J gene TRBJ2-1, with 9 bases aligning to TRBD2. Germline CDR1 is SGHAT and CDR2 is FQNNGV. This CDR3 has 17 residues. V dropped 0 bases and J dropped 7; count of bases not matched to a gene: 10. This CDR3 is CASSLDSGVAGENEQFF. CDR3 nucleotide sequence: TGTGCCAGCAGCTTAGATTCGGGGGTAGCGGGAGAGAATGAGCAGTTCTTC.

The rearrangement uses TRBV2 and TRBJ1-1; the D gene is possibly TRBD1 (6 bases). The CDR3 has 11 residues. Germline lookup yields CDR1 SNHLY and CDR2 FYNNEI. The ends were cut back, 6 bases at V and 11 bases at J, with 13 bases in the middle. The CDR3 sequence: CASRATGYAFF. For the CDR3, the DNA is TGTGCCAGCAGGGCCACAGGGTACGCTTTCTTT.

CDR3 coding DNA: TGTGCCAGCAGCTTAGAAGGGGGGGCGAACACTGAAGCTTTCTTT. Translating gives CASSLEGGANTEAFF. This chain uses TRBV11-2 with TRBJ1-1, with D perhaps matching TRBD1 (6 bases). Per germline, CDR1 SGHAT and CDR2 FQNNGV. V was clipped by 0 bases and J by 1 base, with 9 bases between them. This CDR3 has 15 amino acids. Full variable domain (outside the CDR3, taken from reference TRBV11-2 and TRBJ1-1): EAGVAQSPRYKIIEKRQSVAFWCNPISGHATLYWYQQILGQGPKLLIQFQNNGVVDDSQLPKDRFSAERLKGVDSTLKIQPAKLEDSAVYLCASSLEGGANTEAFFGQGTRLTVV.

The CDR3 bases are TGTGCCAGCAGTACCGGGACAGCCTTTTCCTCTGGAAACACCATATATTTT. It codes for CASSTGTAFSSGNTIYF. This rearrangement joins TRBV28 to TRBJ1-3, with 7 positions matching TRBD1. V trimming: 5 bases; J trimming: 0 bases; junction bases outside the gene matches: 10. The length of the CDR3 is 17 residues. Looked up from germline, CDR1 is MDHEN and CDR2 is SYDVKM.

This CDR3 reads CASSGYWGGEQYF. In DNA, the CDR3 is TGTGCCAGCAGTGGTTACTGGGGAGGCGAGCAGTACTTC. The rearrangement joins TRBV27 to TRBJ2-7, with D possibly being TRBD2 (6 bases). V lost 5 bases and J 6 bases, leaving 14 bases between the germline ends. CDR1 is MNHEY and CDR2 is SMNVEV in the germline V gene (reference sequence). The CDR3 totals 13 residues.

This clone has a handful of counts. V usage is TRBV4-1 and J usage is TRBJ1-6, with D uncertain. V was trimmed by 1 base and J by 7 bases, leaving 5 bases between them. Germline V CDR1 and CDR2: MGHRA, YSYEKL. The length of the CDR3 is 13 residues. CDR3 DNA: TGCGCCAGCAGCCAAGGCAGGAATTCACCCCTCCACTTT. It is translated as CASSQGRNSPLHF.

This chain links TRBV11-2 with TRBJ2-7; TRBD1 aligns across 7 bases. Germline V gives CDR1 SGHAT, CDR2 FQNNGV. This CDR3 is 15 amino acids long. V was clipped by 5 bases and J by 5 bases; unmatched bases: 12. The CDR3 DNA is TGTGCCAGCAGCCAGCGACAGGGCCCCGAGAACGAGCAGTACTTC. Protein: CASSQRQGPENEQYF.

The chain joins TRBV9 to TRBJ2-4, with D unresolved. Trimming shortened V by 4 bases and J by 6 bases, and 11 bases separated the two germline ends. Per the germline V gene, CDR1 is SGDLS and CDR2 is YYNGEE. This CDR3 has 13 amino acids. The CDR3 bases are TGTGCCAGCAGCACCTCCCCGGGAAACATTCAGTACTTC. It yields the protein CASSTSPGNIQYF.